This is a list of T cell receptor beta chains from one sample in a study of regulatory T cells in long-lasting Graves disease. One entry per CDR3 protein, called by TCRdb with MiXCR from the multiplex PCR reads. There are 350,000 to 500,000 distinct CDR3 sequences in the sample; roughly a fifth occur only once, and 14% lies in the top ten. The sample was peripheral blood mononuclear cells (PBMCs), taken when the disease was refractory, from a patient treated with antithyroid drugs. The source of these receptors is a female donor with Graves disease. Each CDR3 is given with its conserved first and last residue. A D gene is named only where the DNA matches it firmly. Clone sizes are given selectively: once, few, many, or a class where the clone is expanded.

abundance	d_gene	j_gene	v_gene	CDR3aa	CDR3nt
-	-	TRBJ2-3	TRBV7-9	CASSPRTGTDTQYF	TGTGCCAGCAGCCCCCGGACAGGCACAGATACGCAGTATTTT
-	-	TRBJ2-7	TRBV7-2	CASSLARGATLSYEQYF	TGTGCCAGCAGCTTAGCACGGGGGGCGACGTTGTCCTACGAGCAGTACTTC
-	TRBD1	TRBJ1-5	TRBV12-3/TRBV12-4	CASSGSQGALVNQPQHF	TGTGCCAGCAGTGGTTCCCAGGGGGCTCTGGTGAATCAGCCCCAGCATTTT
-	-	TRBJ2-7	TRBV5-6	CASSLAPTNKEQYF	TGTGCCAGCAGCTTGGCGCCTACGAACAAGGAGCAGTACTTC
many	-	TRBJ2-4	TRBV28	CASSTTGILAKNIQYF	TGTGCCAGCAGTACAACAGGGATACTAGCCAAAAACATTCAGTACTTC
many	TRBD1	TRBJ1-5	TRBV20-1	CSAASGGSHQPQHF	TGCAGTGCCGCCTCAGGGGGCAGTCATCAGCCCCAGCATTTT
-	TRBD2	TRBJ2-7	TRBV5-1	CASSSHSGTSGTSGRNEQYF	TGCGCCAGCAGCAGTCATTCAGGGACCTCCGGGACTAGCGGGAGAAACGAGCAGTACTTC
many	-	TRBJ2-7	TRBV19	CASRGPGHTNEQYF	TGTGCCAGTAGGGGACCGGGACACACTAACGAGCAGTACTTC
many	-	TRBJ1-1	TRBV12-3/TRBV12-4	CASSYDKNTEAFF	TGTGCCAGCAGTTACGACAAGAACACTGAAGCTTTCTTT
many	TRBD1	TRBJ1-5	TRBV2	CASWTGSNQPQHF	TGTGCCAGCTGGACAGGAAGCAATCAGCCCCAGCATTTT
many	-	TRBJ2-7	TRBV6-5	CASSFSGPNSYEQYF	TGTGCCAGCAGTTTTAGCGGACCCAACTCCTACGAGCAGTACTTC
-	-	TRBJ2-1	TRBV5-8	CASSFGRVTYNEQFF	TGTGCCAGCAGCTTTGGCAGGGTAACCTACAATGAGCAGTTCTTC
many	-	TRBJ1-1	TRBV5-1	CASSPAQGRTTEAFF	TGCGCCAGCAGCCCTGCCCAGGGGAGGACCACTGAAGCTTTCTTT
-	-	TRBJ2-2	TRBV3-1	CASSQDGVGATGELFF	TGTGCCAGCAGCCAAGATGGGGTGGGGGCCACCGGGGAGCTGTTTTTT
-	TRBD2	TRBJ2-3	TRBV7-3	CASSLVLADTDTQYF	TGTGCCAGCAGCTTAGTTCTAGCGGACACAGATACGCAGTATTTT
many	-	TRBJ1-3	TRBV12-3/TRBV12-4	CASSYPGLIYF	TGTGCCAGCAGCTATCCGGGCCTTATATATTTT
-	-	TRBJ1-6	TRBV10-3	CAISDSRQGPSPLHF	TGTGCCATCAGTGACTCCCGGCAGGGACCTTCACCCCTCCACTTT
-	TRBD1	TRBJ1-2	TRBV10-1	CASPHRDRRYLTYGYTF	TGCGCCAGCCCTCACCGGGACAGGCGATACCTAACCTATGGCTACACCTTC
many	-	TRBJ1-6	TRBV5-1	CASSLVPERNSPLHF	TGCGCCAGCAGCCTCGTTCCTGAGAGAAATTCACCCCTCCACTTT
many	TRBD2	TRBJ2-5	TRBV6-2/TRBV6-3	CASSARPLADRQETQYF	TGTGCCAGCAGTGCCCGCCCACTAGCGGACCGACAAGAGACCCAGTACTTC
-	TRBD2	TRBJ2-7	TRBV4-1	CASSQVSGLAREQYF	TGCGCCAGCAGCCAAGTATCGGGACTAGCGAGGGAGCAGTACTTC
many	-	TRBJ1-2	TRBV30	CAWNMYTF	TGTGCCTGGAATATGTACACCTTC
-	-	TRBJ1-1	TRBV10-1	CASSEWRGEAFF	TGCGCCAGCAGTGAGTGGCGGGGAGAAGCTTTCTTT
-	TRBD2	TRBJ2-7	TRBV4-1	CASRITSGSVHEQYF	TGCGCCAGCAGAATCACTAGCGGGAGCGTCCACGAGCAGTACTTC
few	TRBD2	TRBJ2-7	TRBV28	CASSSPLAFSSYEQYF	TGTGCCAGCAGTTCGCCACTAGCGTTCAGCTCCTACGAGCAGTACTTC
many	-	TRBJ2-2	TRBV28	CASKPGVRLGPDTGELFF	TGTGCCAGCAAACCTGGGGTGAGACTAGGTCCAGACACCGGGGAGCTGTTTTTT
-	-	TRBJ1-5	TRBV29-1	CSVASGAGNQPQHF	TGCAGCGTTGCTTCAGGGGCTGGCAATCAGCCCCAGCATTTT
-	-	TRBJ1-5	TRBV7-8	CASSSDPGTYSNQPQHF	TGTGCCAGCAGCTCGGATCCAGGGACATATAGCAATCAGCCCCAGCATTTT
many	-	TRBJ1-4	TRBV28	CASSSQRQVHEKLFF	TGTGCCAGCAGTTCCCAACGACAGGTTCATGAAAAACTGTTTTTT
few	TRBD1	TRBJ2-2	TRBV25-1	CASSDTRTGPTGELFF	TGTGCCAGCAGTGATACTCGGACAGGGCCCACCGGGGAGCTGTTTTTT
few	-	TRBJ1-5	TRBV2	CASSEFGGRNQPQHF	TGTGCCAGCAGTGAATTCGGGGGGCGAAATCAGCCCCAGCATTTT
-	-	TRBJ2-7	TRBV20-1	CSASGQFYEQYF	TGCAGTGCTAGCGGGCAGTTCTACGAGCAGTACTTC
-	-	TRBJ1-2	TRBV20-1	CSARDKVAYGYTF	TGCAGTGCTAGAGACAAAGTTGCCTATGGCTACACCTTC
-	TRBD1	TRBJ2-2	TRBV27	CASSLLGQGYPGELFF	TGTGCCAGCAGTTTATTAGGACAGGGTTACCCCGGGGAGCTGTTTTTT
many	TRBD1	TRBJ2-7	TRBV18	CASSPTGTEQYF	TGTGCCAGCTCACCGACAGGGACCGAGCAGTACTTC
few	TRBD2	TRBJ2-7	TRBV30	CAWSGTSGRAWRDEQYF	TGTGCCTGGAGTGGGACTAGCGGGAGGGCCTGGAGGGACGAGCAGTACTTC
-	TRBD2	TRBJ2-2	TRBV7-9	CASSTGLAGVPGELFF	TGTGCCAGCAGCACTGGACTAGCGGGAGTGCCCGGGGAGCTGTTTTTT
-	-	TRBJ2-2	TRBV9	CASSVARNSNTGELFF	TGTGCCAGCAGCGTAGCCAGAAACTCGAACACCGGGGAGCTGTTTTTT
many	TRBD1	TRBJ1-3	TRBV12-3/TRBV12-4	CASRLGTGAFYTIYF	TGTGCCAGCAGACTCGGGACAGGGGCTTTTTACACCATATATTTT
-	-	TRBJ2-3	TRBV13	CASSSYSETSTDTQYF	TGTGCCAGCAGCAGCTATTCGGAGACTAGCACAGATACGCAGTATTTT
-	TRBD1	TRBJ2-5	TRBV11-2	CASSIWDRGQRETQYF	TGTGCCAGCAGCATATGGGACAGGGGGCAGCGAGAGACCCAGTACTTC
few	-	TRBJ2-1	TRBV6-9	CASSYSSASRRGNEQFF	TGTGCCAGCAGTTACTCTAGCGCCTCACGCCGGGGCAATGAGCAGTTCTTC
many	TRBD1	TRBJ2-5	TRBV15	CATSRDRTGETQYF	TGTGCCACCAGCAGAGATAGGACAGGGGAGACCCAGTACTTC
-	-	TRBJ1-1	TRBV4-1	CASSPGPWANTEAFF	TGCGCCAGCAGCCCGGGCCCGTGGGCGAACACTGAAGCTTTCTTT
few	-	TRBJ1-3	TRBV11-2	CASSGPGFSGNTIYF	TGTGCCAGCAGCGGACCCGGGTTCTCTGGAAACACCATATATTTT
few	TRBD2	TRBJ2-7	TRBV20-1	CSAYTSGSRHEQYF	TGCAGTGCTTATACTAGCGGGAGCCGCCACGAGCAGTACTTC
many	-	TRBJ1-5	TRBV6-1	CASSHGRNSNQPQHF	TGTGCCAGCAGCCACGGGCGGAATAGCAATCAGCCCCAGCATTTT
-	-	TRBJ2-4	TRBV28	CASSPSGTKKLLAKNIQYF	TGTGCCAGCAGTCCGTCCGGGACCAAAAAGCTCCTAGCCAAAAACATTCAGTACTTC
many	TRBD1	TRBJ2-7	TRBV2	CASSVRGPYEQYF	TGTGCCAGCAGTGTAAGGGGGCCCTACGAGCAGTACTTC
many	-	TRBJ2-7	TRBV12-3/TRBV12-4	CASSRESTASYEQYF	TGTGCCAGCAGTCGAGAATCGACAGCCTCCTACGAGCAGTACTTC
many	-	TRBJ1-1	TRBV7-3	CASSLLRATMNTEAFF	TGTGCCAGCAGCTTACTAAGGGCTACCATGAACACTGAAGCTTTCTTT
few	TRBD1	TRBJ1-4	TRBV5-1	CASSLVGQGGNEKLFF	TGCGCCAGCAGCTTGGTCGGACAGGGAGGAAATGAAAAACTGTTTTTT
many	TRBD2	TRBJ2-7	TRBV28	CASRTGGSLGPYEQYF	TGTGCCAGCCGGACGGGGGGGTCTTTAGGACCCTACGAGCAGTACTTC